This T cell receptor beta chain is drawn from a study of type 1 and type 2 diabetes patients. On the study more broadly: Across the study, approximately 19 million paired-end reads were produced.

PCR was run on genomic DNA. A primer set of 30 forward and 13 reverse primers amplified the CDR3. TCRdb passed the multiplex PCR reads through MiXCR, listing each CDR3 protein once. The data hold approximately 260,000 distinct CDR3 sequences, with roughly 50% observed a single time. This clonotype has just a few counts. This receptor was identified in a young man with type 2 diabetes. Material: peripheral blood mononuclear cells (PBMCs).

The CDR3: CASKARGVGDNSPLHF. In DNA, the CDR3 is TGTGCCAGCAAAGCCAGGGGTGTTGGAGATAATTCACCCCTCCACTTT. The V gene is TRBV28, the J gene TRBJ1-6; D is perhaps TRBD1 (6 bases). Germline V gives CDR1 MDHEN, CDR2 SYDVKM. CDR3 length: 16 residues. Trimming pared 7 bases from V and 5 bases from J, leaving 18 bases between.